The present T cell receptor (beta chain) was sequenced within a study of T-cell memory formation after mild COVID-19. Study-wide results and caveats: In second-wave clones peaking day 37, SARS-CoV-2 specificity remained unconfirmed.

Remarks on this clonotype: Its specificity is unknown.

TCRdb called the 5' RACE reads again in MiXCR, with one record for every CDR3 protein. The sample yields roughly 410,000 distinct CDR3 sequences, less than 25% seen once. There are 15 residues in the CDR3. Trimming stripped 7 bases from V and 8 bases from J, with 20 bases between. Per the germline V gene, CDR1 is LNHDA and CDR2 is SQIVND (reference sequence). This clonotype originated in an adult woman who had mild COVID-19 (a few samples of this study predate the infection). Cell type and time point are not known. The chain uses TRBV19 and TRBJ1-4; D is unclear. The sample was PBMCs or a T cell subset sorted from them (not recorded which). CDR3 coding DNA: TGTGCCAGTACCCCCAAAGCTCGGTCGGGGGAAAAACTGTTTTTT. Encoded protein: CASTPKARSGEKLFF.